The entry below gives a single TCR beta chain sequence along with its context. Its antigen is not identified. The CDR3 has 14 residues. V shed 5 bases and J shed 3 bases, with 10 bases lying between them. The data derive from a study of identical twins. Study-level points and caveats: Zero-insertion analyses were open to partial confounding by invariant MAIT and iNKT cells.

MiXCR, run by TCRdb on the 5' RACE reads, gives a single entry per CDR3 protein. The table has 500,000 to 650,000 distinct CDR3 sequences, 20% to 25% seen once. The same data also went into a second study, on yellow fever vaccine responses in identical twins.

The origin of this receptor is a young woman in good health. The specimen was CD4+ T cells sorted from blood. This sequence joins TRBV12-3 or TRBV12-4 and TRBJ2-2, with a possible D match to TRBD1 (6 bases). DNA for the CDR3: TGTGCCAGCAGTATCACAGGGCACACCGGGGAGCTGTTTTTT. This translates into CASSITGHTGELFF.